This entry lists 30 T cell receptor beta chains sequenced from one sample in a study of blood T cell repertoires in COVID-19. Sequencing used immunoSEQ multiplex PCR; TCRdb keeps in-frame clones, though not all of them. The table records over 30,000 clones, roughly 91% of them present only once. The sample taken for sequencing was peripheral blood. The origin of the receptors is a man between 65 and 85 years old with active or convalescent COVID-19.

The V gene is TRBV29-1, the J gene TRBJ2-1; 10 bases are shared with TRBD1. V was clipped by 6 bases and J by 3 bases; unmatched bases: 5. The V gene's germline CDR1 is SQVTM and CDR2 ANQGSEA. There are 14 residues in the CDR3. The CDR3 here is CSVCRDRGYNEQFF. As DNA, the CDR3 is TGCAGCGTATGCCGGGACAGGGGCTACAATGAGCAGTTCTTC.

For this clone: A junction end diverges from the germline sequence, so it may reflect a read error. The rearrangement joins TRBV5-4 to TRBJ2-7, with 8 bases fitting TRBD1. In germline, CDR1 is SGHNT, CDR2 YYREEE (reference sequence). The CDR3 is 15 residues long. CDR3 sequence: CASSAYLRDRTAPLF. In nucleotides, the CDR3 is TGTGCCAGCAGCGCATACCTCCGGGACAGGACCGCGCCCTTGTTC.

This chain connects TRBV20-1 to TRBJ2-1, with D possibly matching TRBD2 (5 bases). V was clipped by 3 bases and J by 13 bases, with 13 bases between them. The germline CDR1 and CDR2 sequences are DFQATT and SNEGSKA (reference sequence). The CDR3 loop spans 11 amino acids. Here the CDR3 reads CSASDPAEQFF. CDR3 sequence (DNA): TGCAGTGCTAGCGATCCAGCGGAACAGTTCTTC.

The rearrangement joins TRBV12-3 or TRBV12-4 to TRBJ2-7; D is uncertain. V gave up 6 bases and J gave up 4 bases, with 10 bases separating them. The CDR3 length is 12 residues. The CDR3 is CASRPDNYEQYF. In DNA form, the CDR3 reads TGTGCCAGCAGACCCGACAATTACGAGCAGTACTTC.

The rearrangement joins TRBV9 to TRBJ1-4, with 9 nucleotides matching TRBD1. Trimming at V came to 3 bases and at J to 8 bases, leaving 11 bases not matched to a gene. Germline lookup yields CDR1 SGDLS and CDR2 YYNGEE. This CDR3 is 16 amino acids long. The CDR3 is CASSAPGQGVREKLFF. CDR3 DNA sequence: TGTGCCAGCAGCGCCCCGGGACAGGGTGTAAGGGAAAAACTGTTTTTT.

V is TRBV9 and J is TRBJ2-3, with D hard to call. Trimming left V 2 bases short and J 5 bases short, with 9 bases between. The CDR3 is 13 residues long. Per the germline V gene, CDR1 is SGDLS and CDR2 is YYNGEE. DNA for the CDR3: TGTGCCAGCAGCGTTGTGTTACAAGATACGCAGTATTTT. Translated: CASSVVLQDTQYF.

The rearrangement uses TRBV6-5 and TRBJ2-3; weak D call: TRBD2 (5 bases). V lost 7 bases and J lost 5, with 16 bases in between. The CDR3 contains 14 residues. The V gene's germline CDR1 is MNHEY and CDR2 SVGAGI. CDR3 loop: CASTVHRRQDTQYF. CDR3 DNA sequence: TGTGCCAGCACCGTTCATCGGAGGCAAGATACGCAGTATTTT.

This chain joins TRBV18 and TRBJ1-1; D possibly corresponds to TRBD1 (5 bases). There are 12 residues in the CDR3. V lost 5 bases to trimming and J lost 3 bases, with 7 bases between them. Germline V gives CDR1 KGHSH, CDR2 LQKENI. CDR3 bases: TGTGCCAGCTCAGGGGGGGACACTGAAGCTTTCTTT. This gives the protein CASSGGDTEAFF.

The rearrangement uses TRBV19 and TRBJ1-2; possible D gene TRBD1, 6 bases. This CDR3 has 15 residues. Looked up from germline, CDR1 is LNHDA and CDR2 is SQIVND (reference sequence). Trimming shortened V by 4 bases and J by 5 bases, and 17 bases separated the two germline ends. CDR3 loop: CASSNPRGMGYGYTF. The CDR3 DNA reads TGTGCCAGTAGTAACCCCAGGGGAATGGGATATGGCTACACCTTC.

This clone has just one count. V usage is TRBV15 and J usage is TRBJ2-4; 12 bases map to TRBD2. The CDR3 length is 16 residues. Trimming at V came to 5 bases and at J to 2 bases, leaving 4 bases not matched to a gene. Germline CDR1 is LNHNV and CDR2 is YYDKDF (reference sequence). The CDR3 DNA sequence: TGTGCCACCAGCCTAGCGGGGGGGTGGTCCAAAAACATTCAGTACTTC. Protein: CATSLAGGWSKNIQYF.

This sequence joins TRBV28 and TRBJ1-6; TRBD1 is a possible D gene (6 bases). CDR3 size: 16 residues. V lost 3 bases to trimming and J lost 4 bases, with 13 bases between them. The germline CDR1 and CDR2 sequences are MDHEN and SYDVKM. CDR3 DNA sequence: TGTGCCAGCAGTTTTCTATGGACAGCTTATAATTCACCCCTCCACTTT. This gives the protein CASSFLWTAYNSPLHF.

V gene TRBV7-8 combines with J gene TRBJ1-1; D is possibly TRBD1 (6 bases). The germline V gene encodes CDR1 SGHVS and CDR2 FQNEAQ. CDR3 length equals 14 residues. Trimming removed 2 bases from V and 7 bases from J, with 14 bases in between. Here the CDR3 reads CASSLRGGKGEAFF. CDR3 in DNA: TGTGCCAGCAGCTTAAGAGGGGGAAAGGGTGAAGCTTTCTTT.

The gene calls are TRBV4-3 and TRBJ2-2; 10 bases line up with TRBD1. This CDR3 is built from 17 residues. Germline values: CDR1 LGHNA, CDR2 YSLEER. The V segment lost 4 bases and the J segment 6 bases; nucleotides outside the gene matches: 11. The DNA for the CDR3 is TGCGCCAGCAGCCGGATTACCGGGACAGGGGTTGCCGGGGAGCTGTTTTTT. This encodes CASSRITGTGVAGELFF.

The rearrangement links TRBV21-1 to TRBJ1-2; the table's D call, TRBD1, was not checked against the DNA. TRBV21-1 is listed as a pseudogene. The CDR3 is 15 residues long. The chain's CDR3 is CASSTPRGRSYGYTF. As DNA, the CDR3 is TGTGCCAGCAGCACCCCCAGGGGGAGAAGCTATGGCTACACCTTC.

The rearrangement joins TRBV7-9 to TRBJ2-7, with D possibly TRBD1 on 7 matching bases. The CDR3 has 15 residues. Trimming removed 5 bases from V and 5 bases from J, with 19 bases in between. Looked up from germline, CDR1 is SEHNR and CDR2 is FQNEAQ (reference sequence). The CDR3 DNA reads TGTGCCAGCAGCCGGGCGACAGGGAGGAGGAACGAGCAGTACTTC. This encodes CASSRATGRRNEQYF.

V gene TRBV2 combines with J gene TRBJ1-5; 7 positions match TRBD1. CDR1 is SNHLY, CDR2 FYNNEI, per germline. Trimming at V came to 4 bases and at J to 3 bases, leaving 6 bases not matched to a gene. There are 15 residues in the CDR3. CDR3 nucleotides: TGTGCCAGCAGTGCTAACAGGGGCTCCAATCAGCCCCAGCATTTT. Translated: CASSANRGSNQPQHF.

Only a few counts were recorded for this clone. The chain's CDR3 is CSVPHRDGKLFF. CDR3 nucleotide sequence: TGCAGCGTCCCACACAGGGACGGGAAACTGTTTTTT. V and J are TRBV29-1 and TRBJ1-4; a weak D match, TRBD1 (6 bases). Per the germline V gene, CDR1 is SQVTM and CDR2 is ANQGSEA. The germline V and J ends were trimmed by 6 bases and 11 bases, with 16 bases remaining between them. There are 12 residues in the CDR3.

This clone was seen once. The DNA of the CDR3 is TGTGCCAGTAGTATCCCAGGGGGAGATACGCAGTATTTT. It codes for CASSIPGGDTQYF. The chain is built from TRBV19 and TRBJ2-3; 7 nucleotides line up with TRBD1. CDR3 size: 13 residues. The junction had 2 bases not matched to a gene; V was cut back by 3 bases and J by 5 bases. Germline V gene lookup returns CDR1 LNHDA and CDR2 SQIVND (reference sequence).

This clone has just a few counts. The V call is TRBV18, the J call TRBJ1-1; a weak D match, TRBD1 (5 bases). V lost 5 bases, J lost 3 bases, and 13 bases lay in between. In germline, CDR1 is KGHSH, CDR2 LQKENI. This CDR3 contains 14 residues. The chain's CDR3 is CASSAGLGHTEAFF. CDR3 bases: TGTGCCAGCTCAGCAGGGTTGGGGCACACTGAAGCTTTCTTT.

This rearrangement joins TRBV11-2 to TRBJ1-1, with D perhaps matching TRBD1 (5 bases). This CDR3 region has 14 residues. CDR1 is SGHAT and CDR2 is FQNNGV in the germline V gene. The V end was cut by 5 bases, the J end by 1 base, with 11 bases between. CDR3 sequence: CASSLGAGNTEAFF. The CDR3 region has the DNA TGTGCCAGCAGCCTTGGGGCAGGGAACACTGAAGCTTTCTTT.

V is TRBV12-5 and J is TRBJ1-1; D may be TRBD1 (5 bases). CDR3 length: 15 residues. Germline CDR1 and CDR2: LGHNT and FRNRAP. V was trimmed by 0 bases and J by 3 bases, leaving 11 bases between them. The CDR3 region has the DNA TGTGCTAGTGGTTTGGTTTCCGGGGGGGACACTGAAGCTTTCTTT. It is translated as CASGLVSGGDTEAFF.

This rearrangement joins TRBV5-7 to TRBJ2-1; 7 positions agree with TRBD1. TRBV5-7 belongs to the ORF category, with a function that is uncertain. Trimming cost V 4 bases and J 6 bases; bases outside gene matches: 7. CDR3 length: 14 amino acids. CDR3 protein: CASSPGQVSNEQFF. In nucleotides, the CDR3 is TGTGCCAGCAGCCCCGGACAGGTTAGCAATGAGCAGTTCTTC.

The chain carries TRBV20-1 and TRBJ1-2; TRBD1 is a possible D gene (6 bases). From germline, CDR1 is DFQATT and CDR2 SNEGSKA (reference sequence). This CDR3 is built from 10 residues. V lost 6 bases and J lost 6, with 8 bases in between. DNA for the CDR3: TGCAGTGCCAGGGGTGATGGCTACACCTTC. The encoded protein is CSARGDGYTF.

The chain carries TRBV19 and TRBJ2-1; 12 bases fit TRBD1. The CDR3 sequence is 15 residues long. V lost 6 bases to trimming and J lost 9 bases; unmatched junction nucleotides: 9. The germline V gene has CDR1 LNHDA and CDR2 SQIVND (reference sequence). DNA for the CDR3: TGTGCCAGTAGCTCCTGGGACAGGGGGCTAGGTGAGCAGTTCTTC. It is translated as CASSSWDRGLGEQFF.

This sequence joins TRBV3-1 (or the pseudogene TRBV3-2) and TRBJ2-4; D might be TRBD2 (7 bases). V was pared by 4 bases and J by 2 bases, with 15 bases between. The CDR3 has 16 residues. Germline-derived CDR1 and CDR2 are LGHDT and YNNKEL (reference sequence). The CDR3 is CASSLGGGRTKNIQYF. CDR3 in DNA: TGTGCCAGCAGCCTAGGGGGAGGGCGAACCAAAAACATTCAGTACTTC.

The chain has TRBV6-6 and TRBJ1-2; no clear D. V dropped 2 bases and J dropped 1 base, with 8 bases sitting between them. Germline lookup yields CDR1 MNHNY and CDR2 SVGAGI (reference sequence). The CDR3 has 14 residues. CDR3: CASSYAGLNYGYTF. The DNA of the CDR3 is TGTGCCAGCAGTTACGCCGGACTTAACTATGGCTACACCTTC.

This clone was counted a few times. The V call is TRBV19, the J call TRBJ2-6; a possible D gene is TRBD2 (6 bases). The CDR3 runs to 17 residues. CDR1 LNHDA and CDR2 SQIVND come from the germline V gene (reference sequence). The V end was cut by 1 base, the J end by 0 bases, with 10 bases between. The CDR3 reads CASSIVGGTSGANVLTF. CDR3 nucleotides: TGTGCCAGTAGTATAGTAGGAGGGACCTCTGGGGCCAACGTCCTGACTTTC.

The rearrangement links TRBV5-1 to TRBJ2-5; D possibly corresponds to TRBD2 (7 bases). Per germline, CDR1 SGHRS and CDR2 YFSETQ. CDR3 size: 15 residues. V was pared by 1 base and J by 2 bases, with 12 bases between. For the CDR3, the DNA is TGCGCCAGCAGCTTGTCGGGGGGCCCGCAAGAGACCCAGTACTTC. Residues: CASSLSGGPQETQYF.

The rearrangement uses TRBV7-9 and TRBJ1-2; no clear D. Trimming pared 10 bases from V and 7 bases from J, leaving 10 bases between. The germline CDR1 and CDR2 sequences are SEHNR and FQNEAQ (reference sequence). There are 10 residues in the CDR3. CDR3 sequence reads: CAIGVGGYTF. The CDR3 DNA reads as TGTGCCATCGGGGTTGGTGGCTACACCTTC.

This chain connects TRBV7-9 to TRBJ2-7; tentatively, D is TRBD2 (6 bases). Trimming left V 10 bases short and J 5 bases short, with 12 bases between. Per the germline V gene, CDR1 is SEHNR and CDR2 is FQNEAQ (reference sequence). This CDR3 has 11 amino acids. CDR3 in amino acids: CATRLANEQYF. The DNA for the CDR3 is TGTGCCACCCGGCTAGCGAACGAGCAGTACTTC.